A selection of T cell receptor beta chains follows, all from one sample in a study of blood T cell repertoires in COVID-19. Generated by immunoSEQ multiplex PCR, the TCRdb table keeps only in-frame clones and is missing some. The sample contains roughly 160,000 clones, 80% to 85% of which appear only once. The specimen sequenced was peripheral blood. These receptors were collected from a man aged 70-80 years with active or convalescent COVID-19. Both conserved end residues are trimmed from each CDR3.

>TRBV7-3|TRBJ2-5
ASSLRGSRQTQETQY
>TRBV7-2|TRBJ2-7
ASGRAYEQY
>TRBV18|TRBJ2-2
ASSSRDRLTGELF
>TRBV6-5|TRBJ1-4
ASSSQGGEKLF
>TRBV28|TRBJ2-3
ASSFVWASTDTQY
>TRBV18|TRBJ1-4
ASSPPSQGATNEKLF
>TRBV7-9|TRBJ1-1
ASSLGFRDTEAF
>TRBV12-3/TRBV12-4|TRBJ1-6
ASSENRVSPLH
>TRBV19|TRBJ2-3
ASRGPLTDTQY
>TRBV11-2|TRBJ2-1
ASTPSLYNEQF
>TRBV18|TRBJ1-5
ASSPPTGQPQH
>TRBV5-1|TRBJ2-1
ASSPGLAGGPVGGDEQF
>TRBV12-3/TRBV12-4|TRBJ2-5
ASSQGTQETQY
>TRBV11-2|TRBJ1-2
ASSLDLGADSGYGYT
>TRBV30|TRBJ1-5
AWSSGLAGNQPQH
>TRBV6-5|TRBJ2-2
ASSYSFGRTGELF
>TRBV5-1|TRBJ1-4
ASSLARGAREKLF
>TRBV7-2|TRBJ2-7
ASSLARRAGGYYEQY
>TRBV25-1|TRBJ1-4
ASSESYRGGEKLF
>TRBV15|TRBJ2-6
ATSRGGSGANVLT
>TRBV6-1|TRBJ2-7
ASSEATSGSYEQY
>TRBV5-6|TRBJ1-1
ASSFGGGTEAF
>TRBV9|TRBJ1-1
ASSAEQGNTEAF
>TRBV7-2|TRBJ2-1
ASSPISGGYNEQF
>TRBV7-8|TRBJ2-7
ASSLGRLAASSYEQY
>TRBV24-1|TRBJ2-3
ATSYSPAGIGADTQY
>TRBV27|TRBJ2-7
ASSLNYQLTTGYYEQY
>TRBV7-2|TRBJ2-1
ASSLVGGSYNEQF
>TRBV28|TRBJ2-7
ASSRPGTGSYEQY